Presented here are 18 T cell receptor beta chains from one specimen sequenced in a study of technical replicates of blood from a few donors. Measured with immunoSEQ multiplex PCR; TCRdb has only the in-frame clones, and not every one. The repertoire holds more than 70,000 clones, with about 90% as singletons. Material: T cells isolated from PBMCs. Receptors originate from a human donor in good health.

V usage is TRBV5-8 and J usage is TRBJ2-3; TRBD2 might be the D (6 bases). The CDR3 consists of 14 residues. V lost 7 bases, J lost 2 bases, and 14 bases lay in between. Per germline, CDR1 SGHTS and CDR2 YDEGEE. CDR3 sequence reads: CASSRGITTDTQYF. DNA of the CDR3: TGTGCCAGCTCCCGGGGGATAACCACAGATACGCAGTATTTT.

J is TRBJ1-1 and V is TRBV2; D unclear. Deletions cut 4 bases from V and 6 bases from J, with 15 bases between. CDR1 is SNHLY and CDR2 is FYNNEI in the germline V gene. There are 14 residues in the CDR3. The CDR3 here is CASSVMRARPEAFF. The CDR3 DNA sequence: TGTGCCAGCAGTGTCATGAGGGCGCGGCCTGAAGCTTTCTTT.

This clone was found once. This sequence joins TRBV7-2 and TRBJ2-7, with 10 bases that match TRBD2. Trimming took 6 bases from V and 4 from J; bases not matched to a gene: 3. The CDR3 runs to 13 residues. Germline V gene lookup returns CDR1 SGHTA and CDR2 FQGNSA. This CDR3 reads CASRGLARYEQYF. The CDR3 nucleotides are TGTGCCAGCAGGGGACTAGCGAGATACGAGCAGTACTTC. Looking up the rest from reference TRBV7-2 and TRBJ2-7 gives the full variable domain: GAGVSQSPSNKVTEKGKDVELRCDPISGHTALYWYRQSLGQGLEFLIYFQGNSAPDKSGLPSDRFSAERTGGSVSTLTIQRTQQEDSAVYLCASRGLARYEQYFGPGTRLTVT.

This clone occurred once. The chain combines TRBV6-1 with TRBJ2-7; 7 positions match TRBD1. Per germline, CDR1 MNHNS and CDR2 SASEGT. V gave up 3 bases and J gave up 5 bases; unmatched junction bases: 13. This CDR3 spans 16 amino acids. This CDR3 is CASSDLWGTEINEQYF. CDR3 DNA: TGTGCCAGCAGTGATCTCTGGGGGACAGAGATCAACGAGCAGTACTTC.

V and J are TRBV2 and TRBJ1-4; 7 bases fit TRBD1. V trimming: 6 bases; J trimming: 3 bases; junction bases outside the gene matches: 4. From germline, CDR1 is SNHLY and CDR2 FYNNEI. The CDR3 totals 14 residues. This CDR3 reads CASSWTGSNEKLFF. In DNA, the CDR3 is TGTGCCAGCAGCTGGACAGGCTCTAATGAAAAACTGTTTTTT.

This clone has just one count. The chain combines TRBV29-1 with TRBJ1-1, with D hard to call. The CDR3 is 15 amino acids. CDR1 and CDR2 from the germline V gene are SQVTM and ANQGSEA. The V and J ends lost 8 bases and 1 base respectively, with 20 bases between them. This CDR3 reads CSLGRTKDGNTEAFF. CDR3 in DNA: TGCAGCCTAGGTAGAACCAAAGACGGGAACACTGAAGCTTTCTTT.

The rearrangement uses TRBV30 and TRBJ2-7; the D is unclear. V gave up 4 bases and J gave up 4 bases, with 11 bases separating them. The CDR3 contains 12 residues. Germline lookup yields CDR1 GTSNPN and CDR2 SVGIG (reference sequence). The CDR3 here is CAWNLGPYEQYF. The CDR3 DNA follows: TGTGCCTGGAATTTGGGCCCTTACGAGCAGTACTTC. Full variable domain (rest looked up from reference TRBV30 and TRBJ2-7): SQTIHQWPATLVQPVGSPLSLECTVEGTSNPNLYWYRQAAGRGLQLLFYSVGIGQISSEVPQNLSASRPQDRQFILSSKKLLLSDSGFYLCAWNLGPYEQYFGPGTRLTVT.

The chain recombines TRBV10-1 with TRBJ1-1; D gene unclear. Between the trimmed V and J ends, which lost 5 bases and 6 bases, there was a span of 13 bases. The CDR3 is 13 residues long. Germline CDR1 and CDR2: WNHNN and SYGVQD (reference sequence). The CDR3 reads CASSNSGNPEAFF. The CDR3 DNA reads TGCGCCAGCAGTAACAGCGGAAACCCTGAAGCTTTCTTT.

V gene TRBV19 combines with J gene TRBJ2-4; D is possibly TRBD2 (6 bases). Germline assignment: CDR1 LNHDA and CDR2 SQIVND (reference sequence). The V end lost 7 bases, the J end lost 7 bases, and 11 bases lay between the germline ends. The CDR3 is 12 residues long. The CDR3 is CASMGGMNIQYF. CDR3 DNA sequence: TGTGCCAGTATGGGCGGGATGAACATTCAGTACTTC.

The chain is built from TRBV19 and TRBJ2-7, with 8 bases identical to TRBD1. With 5 bases clipped from V and 4 bases from J, the junction kept 10 bases outside the gene matches. The CDR3 runs to 15 residues. CDR1 and CDR2 from the germline V gene are LNHDA and SQIVND (reference sequence). The CDR3 sequence: CASSVGQGTSYEQYF. Written as DNA, the CDR3 is TGTGCCAGTAGTGTCGGACAGGGAACAAGTTACGAGCAGTACTTC.

The gene calls are TRBV6-1 and TRBJ1-2; no clear D gene. The CDR3 loop spans 15 amino acids. The V end was cut by 7 bases, the J end by 8 bases, with 23 bases between. The germline gives CDR1 MNHNS, CDR2 SASEGT. CDR3 DNA sequence: TGTGCCAGCACGTCACCTGATCGAGTCTCTCGGGGCTACACCTTC. Translation gives CASTSPDRVSRGYTF.

The chain uses TRBV5-6 and TRBJ2-1; perhaps TRBD2 as D (5 bases). The CDR3 is 15 amino acids. Trimming took 0 bases from V and 4 from J, leaving 11 bases between them. The germline gives CDR1 SGHDT, CDR2 YYEEEE. CDR3 DNA: TGTGCCAGCAGCTTGGGCGGACTGGGATACAATGAGCAGTTCTTC. It translates to CASSLGGLGYNEQFF.

The chain uses TRBV28 and TRBJ1-2, with D perhaps matching TRBD1 (5 bases). Germline V gene lookup returns CDR1 MDHEN and CDR2 SYDVKM. The germline V and J ends were trimmed by 2 bases and 0 bases, with 10 bases remaining between them. The CDR3 runs to 15 residues. For the CDR3, the DNA is TGTGCCAGCAGTTTAGCCGACAGCACTAACTATGGCTACACCTTC. Translated: CASSLADSTNYGYTF.

The chain carries TRBV25-1 and TRBJ2-7; 8 nucleotides line up with TRBD1. The V gene's germline CDR1 is MGHDK and CDR2 SYGVNS. CDR3 length equals 15 residues. V trimming: 4 bases; J trimming: 1 base; junction bases outside the gene matches: 6. CDR3 sequence (DNA): TGTGCCAGCAGTGGAGACAGGGGATTATCCTACGAGCAGTACTTC. This codes for CASSGDRGLSYEQYF.

The chain carries TRBV5-1 and TRBJ2-7; no definite D call. The CDR3 contains 10 residues. Germline V gene data show CDR1 as SGHRS and CDR2 as YFSETQ. Trimming pared 2 bases from V and 6 bases from J, leaving 3 bases between. DNA for the CDR3: TGCGCCAGCAGCTTTAGCGAGCAGTACTTC. This translates into CASSFSEQYF.

This chain links TRBV7-2 with TRBJ2-3; 7 bases are a match to TRBD2. CDR1 is SGHTA, CDR2 FQGNSA, per germline. The CDR3 is 15 amino acids. V trimming: 5 bases; J trimming: 4 bases; junction bases outside the gene matches: 9. As DNA, the CDR3 is TGTGCCAGCAGCGCCTCACTAGCGAGCGCAGATACGCAGTATTTT. Amino acid sequence: CASSASLASADTQYF. Based on the CDR3 plus reference TRBV7-2 and TRBJ2-3, the full variable domain is GAGVSQSPSNKVTEKGKDVELRCDPISGHTALYWYRQSLGQGLEFLIYFQGNSAPDKSGLPSDRFSAERTGGSVSTLTIQRTQQEDSAVYLCASSASLASADTQYFGPGTRLTVL.

V and J are TRBV10-3 and TRBJ1-6; the match to TRBD1 covers 7 bases. This CDR3 comprises 15 residues. Trimming at V came to 4 bases and at J to 8 bases, leaving 8 bases not matched to a gene. The germline V gene encodes CDR1 ENHRY and CDR2 SYGVKD. The CDR3 loop is CAISAGTAYYSPLHF. Here the CDR3 DNA reads TGTGCCATCAGTGCCGGGACAGCTTATTATTCACCCCTCCACTTT.

DNA of the CDR3: TGTGCCAGCTTGGACATGGCTGGAAACACCATATATTTT. Its protein product is CASLDMAGNTIYF. This chain uses TRBV6-1 with TRBJ1-3, with D perhaps TRBD1 (5 bases). Germline loops: CDR1 MNHNS, CDR2 SASEGT. V was shortened by 8 bases and J by 2 bases, with 10 bases between the two germline ends. CDR3 length: 13 residues.